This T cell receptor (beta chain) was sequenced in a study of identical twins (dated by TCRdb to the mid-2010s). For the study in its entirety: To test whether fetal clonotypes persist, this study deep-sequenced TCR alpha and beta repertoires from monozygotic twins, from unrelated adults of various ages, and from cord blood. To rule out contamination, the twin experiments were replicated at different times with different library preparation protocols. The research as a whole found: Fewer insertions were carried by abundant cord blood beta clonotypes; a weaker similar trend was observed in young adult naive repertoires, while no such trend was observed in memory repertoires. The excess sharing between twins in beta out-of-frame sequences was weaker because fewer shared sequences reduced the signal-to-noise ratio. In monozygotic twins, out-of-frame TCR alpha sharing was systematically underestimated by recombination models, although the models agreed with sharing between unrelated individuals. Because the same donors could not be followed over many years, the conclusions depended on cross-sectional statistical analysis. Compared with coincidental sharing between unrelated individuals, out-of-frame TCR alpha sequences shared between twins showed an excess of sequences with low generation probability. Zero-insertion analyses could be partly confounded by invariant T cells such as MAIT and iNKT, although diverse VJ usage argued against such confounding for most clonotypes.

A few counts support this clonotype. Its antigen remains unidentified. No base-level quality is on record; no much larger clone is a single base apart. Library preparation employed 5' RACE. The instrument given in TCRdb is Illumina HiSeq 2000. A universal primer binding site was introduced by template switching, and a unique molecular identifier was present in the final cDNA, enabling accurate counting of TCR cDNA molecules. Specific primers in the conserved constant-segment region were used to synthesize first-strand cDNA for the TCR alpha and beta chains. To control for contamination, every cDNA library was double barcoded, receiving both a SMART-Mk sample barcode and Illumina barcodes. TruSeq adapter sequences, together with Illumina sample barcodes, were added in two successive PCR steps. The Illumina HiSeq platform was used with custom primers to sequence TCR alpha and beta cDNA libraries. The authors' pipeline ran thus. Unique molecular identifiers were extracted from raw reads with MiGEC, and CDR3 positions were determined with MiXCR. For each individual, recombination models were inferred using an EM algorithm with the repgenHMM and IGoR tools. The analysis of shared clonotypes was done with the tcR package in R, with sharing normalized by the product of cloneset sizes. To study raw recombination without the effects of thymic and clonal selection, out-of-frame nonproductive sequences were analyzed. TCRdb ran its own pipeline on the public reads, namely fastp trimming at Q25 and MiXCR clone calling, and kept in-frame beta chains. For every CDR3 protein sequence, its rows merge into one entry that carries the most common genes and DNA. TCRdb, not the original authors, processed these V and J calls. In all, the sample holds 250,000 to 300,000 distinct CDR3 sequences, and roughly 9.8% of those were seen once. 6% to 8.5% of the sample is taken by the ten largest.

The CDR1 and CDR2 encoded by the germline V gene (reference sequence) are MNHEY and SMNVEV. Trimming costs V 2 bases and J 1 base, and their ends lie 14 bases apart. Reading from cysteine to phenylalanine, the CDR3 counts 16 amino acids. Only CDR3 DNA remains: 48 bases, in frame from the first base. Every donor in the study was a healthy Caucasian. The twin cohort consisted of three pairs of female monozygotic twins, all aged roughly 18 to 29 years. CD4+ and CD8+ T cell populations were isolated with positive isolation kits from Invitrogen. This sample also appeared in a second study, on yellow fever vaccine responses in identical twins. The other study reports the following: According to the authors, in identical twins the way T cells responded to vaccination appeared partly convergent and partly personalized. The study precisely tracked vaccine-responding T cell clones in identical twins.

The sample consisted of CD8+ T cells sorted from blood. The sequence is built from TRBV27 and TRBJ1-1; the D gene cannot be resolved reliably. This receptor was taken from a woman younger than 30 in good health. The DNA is TGTGCCAGCAGTTTAGGGTTAACAAGGACGAACACTGAAGCTTTCTTT. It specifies CASSLGLTRTNTEAFF.